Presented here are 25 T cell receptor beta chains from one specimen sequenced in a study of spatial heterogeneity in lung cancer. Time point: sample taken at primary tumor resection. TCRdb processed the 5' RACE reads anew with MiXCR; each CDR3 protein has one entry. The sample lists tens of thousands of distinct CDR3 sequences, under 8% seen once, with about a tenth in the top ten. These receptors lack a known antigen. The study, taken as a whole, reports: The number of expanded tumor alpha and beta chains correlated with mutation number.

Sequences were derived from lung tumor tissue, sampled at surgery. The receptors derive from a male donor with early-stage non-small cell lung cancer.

The CDR3 protein is CASSLSPGLETQYF. CDR3 coding DNA: TGTGCCAGCAGTTTAAGTCCGGGATTGGAGACCCAGTACTTC. The rearrangement joins TRBV28 to TRBJ2-5, with D maybe TRBD2 (5 bases). The CDR3 consists of 14 residues. The V end was cut by 2 bases, the J end by 5 bases, with 12 bases between. In germline, CDR1 is MDHEN, CDR2 SYDVKM.

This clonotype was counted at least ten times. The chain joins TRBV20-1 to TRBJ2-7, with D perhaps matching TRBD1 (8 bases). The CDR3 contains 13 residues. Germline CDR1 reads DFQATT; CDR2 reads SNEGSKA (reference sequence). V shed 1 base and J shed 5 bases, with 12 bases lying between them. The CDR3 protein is CSARGTGRDEQYF. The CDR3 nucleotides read TGCAGTGCTAGAGGGACAGGGAGGGACGAGCAGTACTTC.

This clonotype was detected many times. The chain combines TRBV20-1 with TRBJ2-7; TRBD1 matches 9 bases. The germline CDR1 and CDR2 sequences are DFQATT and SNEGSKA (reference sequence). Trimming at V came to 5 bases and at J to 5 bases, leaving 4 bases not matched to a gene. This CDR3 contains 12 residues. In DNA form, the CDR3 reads TGCAGTGCTCCCCGGGACAGGGACGAGCAGTACTTC. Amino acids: CSAPRDRDEQYF.

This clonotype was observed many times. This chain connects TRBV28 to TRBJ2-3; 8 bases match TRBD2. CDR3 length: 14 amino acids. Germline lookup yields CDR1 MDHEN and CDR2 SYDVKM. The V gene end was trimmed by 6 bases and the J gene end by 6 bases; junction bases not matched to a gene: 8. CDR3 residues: CASRPGTSLDTQYF. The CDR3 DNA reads TGTGCCAGCAGGCCGGGGACTAGTTTGGATACGCAGTATTTT. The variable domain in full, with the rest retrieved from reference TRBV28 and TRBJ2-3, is DVKVTQSSRYLVKRTGEKVFLECVQDMDHENMFWYRQDPGLGLRLIYFSYDVKMKEKGDIPEGYSVSREKKERFSLILESASTNQTSMYLCASRPGTSLDTQYFGPGTRLTVL.

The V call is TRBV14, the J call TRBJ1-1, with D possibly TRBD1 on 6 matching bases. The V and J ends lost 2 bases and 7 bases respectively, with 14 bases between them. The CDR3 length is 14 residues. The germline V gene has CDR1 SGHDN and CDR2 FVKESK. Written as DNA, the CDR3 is TGTGCCAGCAGCCAAAGCTACAGGGCCCTTGAAGCTTTCTTT. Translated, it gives CASSQSYRALEAFF.

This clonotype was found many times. The CDR3 nucleotides are TGTGCCAGCAGCTTGACGGGACAGGACTTCAACGAGCAGTACTTC. Translating gives CASSLTGQDFNEQYF. The chain carries TRBV7-3 and TRBJ2-7; 8 positions match TRBD1. The junction had 9 bases not matched to a gene; V was cut back by 3 bases and J by 5 bases. CDR1 and CDR2 (germline): SGHTA, FQGTGA. This CDR3 has 15 residues.

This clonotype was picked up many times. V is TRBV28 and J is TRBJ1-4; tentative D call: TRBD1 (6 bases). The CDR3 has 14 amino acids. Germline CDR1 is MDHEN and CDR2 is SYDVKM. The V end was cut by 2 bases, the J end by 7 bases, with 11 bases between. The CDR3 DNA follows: TGTGCCAGCAGTTTAACAGGGTTTGGTGAAAAACTGTTTTTT. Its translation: CASSLTGFGEKLFF.

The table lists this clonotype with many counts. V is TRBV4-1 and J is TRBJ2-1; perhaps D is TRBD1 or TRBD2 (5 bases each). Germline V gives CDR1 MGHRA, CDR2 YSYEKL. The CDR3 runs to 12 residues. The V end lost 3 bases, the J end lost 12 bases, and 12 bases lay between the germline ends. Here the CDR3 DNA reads TGCGCCAGCAGCCATGGGACCAGTTGGCAGTTCTTC. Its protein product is CASSHGTSWQFF.

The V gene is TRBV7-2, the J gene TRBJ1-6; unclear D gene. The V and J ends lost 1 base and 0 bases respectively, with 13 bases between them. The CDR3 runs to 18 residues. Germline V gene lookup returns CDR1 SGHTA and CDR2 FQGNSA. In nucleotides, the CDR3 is TGTGCCAGCAGCTTAGGGCTGCAGTGGCCCTCCTATAATTCACCCCTCCACTTT. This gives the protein CASSLGLQWPSYNSPLHF.

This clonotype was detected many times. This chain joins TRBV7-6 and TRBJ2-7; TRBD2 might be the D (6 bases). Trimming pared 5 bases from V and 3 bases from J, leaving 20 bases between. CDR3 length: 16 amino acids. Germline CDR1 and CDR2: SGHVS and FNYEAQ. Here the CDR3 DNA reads TGTGCCAGCAGCCGGGGGTTAAACCCCTTCGACTACGAGCAGTACTTC. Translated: CASSRGLNPFDYEQYF.

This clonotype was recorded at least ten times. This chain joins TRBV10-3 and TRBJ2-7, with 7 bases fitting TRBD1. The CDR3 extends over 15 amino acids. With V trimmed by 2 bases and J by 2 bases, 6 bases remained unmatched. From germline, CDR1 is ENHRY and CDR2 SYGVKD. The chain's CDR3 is CAISESGTATYEQYF. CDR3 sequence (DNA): TGTGCCATCAGTGAGAGTGGGACAGCCACCTACGAGCAGTACTTC.

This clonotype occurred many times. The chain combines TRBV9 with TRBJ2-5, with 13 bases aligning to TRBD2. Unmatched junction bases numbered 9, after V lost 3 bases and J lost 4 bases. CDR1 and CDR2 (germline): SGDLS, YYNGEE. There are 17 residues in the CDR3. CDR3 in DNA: TGTGCCAGCAGCGATCTCTTGACTAGCGGGGGGCTAGAGACCCAGTACTTC. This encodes CASSDLLTSGGLETQYF.

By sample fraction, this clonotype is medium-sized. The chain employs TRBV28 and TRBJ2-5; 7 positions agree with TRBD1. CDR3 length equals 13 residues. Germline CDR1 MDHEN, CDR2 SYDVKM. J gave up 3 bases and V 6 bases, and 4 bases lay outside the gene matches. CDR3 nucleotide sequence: TGTGCCAGCAGAAGGGACAGCAAAGAGACCCAGTACTTC. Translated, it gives CASRRDSKETQYF.

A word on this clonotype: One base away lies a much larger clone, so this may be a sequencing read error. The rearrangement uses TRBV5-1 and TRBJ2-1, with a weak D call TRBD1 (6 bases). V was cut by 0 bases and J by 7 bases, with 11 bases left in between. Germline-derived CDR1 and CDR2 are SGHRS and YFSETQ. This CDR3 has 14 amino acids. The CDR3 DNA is TGCGCCAGCAGCTTGGAGGGGGACCTAAATGAGCAGTTCTTC. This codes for CASSLEGDLNEQFF.

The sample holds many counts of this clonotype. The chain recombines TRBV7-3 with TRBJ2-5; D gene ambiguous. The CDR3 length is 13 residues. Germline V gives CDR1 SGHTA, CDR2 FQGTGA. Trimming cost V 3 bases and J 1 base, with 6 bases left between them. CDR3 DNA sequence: TGTGCCAGCAGCTTCGGAGTCCAAGAGACCCAGTACTTC. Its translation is CASSFGVQETQYF. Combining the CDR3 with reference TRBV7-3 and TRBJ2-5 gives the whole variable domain GAGVSQTPSNKVTEKGKYVELRCDPISGHTALYWYRQSLGQGPEFLIYFQGTGAADDSGLPNDRFFAVRPEGSVSTLKIQRTERGDSAVYLCASSFGVQETQYFGPGTRLLVL.

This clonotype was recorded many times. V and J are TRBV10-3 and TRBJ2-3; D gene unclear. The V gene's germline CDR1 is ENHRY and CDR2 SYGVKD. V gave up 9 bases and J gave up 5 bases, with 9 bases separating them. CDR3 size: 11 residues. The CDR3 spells CAMRFGDTQYF. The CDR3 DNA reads TGTGCCATGAGGTTCGGAGATACGCAGTATTTT.

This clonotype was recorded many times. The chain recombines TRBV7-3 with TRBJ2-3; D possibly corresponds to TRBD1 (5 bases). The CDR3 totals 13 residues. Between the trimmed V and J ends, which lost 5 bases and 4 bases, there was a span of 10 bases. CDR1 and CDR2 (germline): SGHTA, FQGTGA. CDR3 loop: CASSPQQADTQYF. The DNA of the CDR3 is TGTGCCAGCAGCCCACAACAGGCAGATACGCAGTATTTT.

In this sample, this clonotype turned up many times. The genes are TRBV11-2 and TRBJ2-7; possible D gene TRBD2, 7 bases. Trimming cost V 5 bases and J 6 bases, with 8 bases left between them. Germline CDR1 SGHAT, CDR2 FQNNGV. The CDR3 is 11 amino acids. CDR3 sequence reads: CASSRGAEQYF. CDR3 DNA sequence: TGTGCCAGCAGCCGGGGGGCCGAGCAGTACTTC.

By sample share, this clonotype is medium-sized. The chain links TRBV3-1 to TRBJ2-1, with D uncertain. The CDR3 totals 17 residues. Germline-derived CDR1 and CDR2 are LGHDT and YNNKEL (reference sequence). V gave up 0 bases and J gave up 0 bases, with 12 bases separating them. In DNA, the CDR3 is TGTGCCAGCAGCCAAGATCAAACGAGATTCTCCTACAATGAGCAGTTCTTC. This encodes CASSQDQTRFSYNEQFF.

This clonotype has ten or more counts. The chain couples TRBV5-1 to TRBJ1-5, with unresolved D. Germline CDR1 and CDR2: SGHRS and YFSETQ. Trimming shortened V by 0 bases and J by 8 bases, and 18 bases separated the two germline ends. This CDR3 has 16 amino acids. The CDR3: CASSLDGFGQSEPQHF. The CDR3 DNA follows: TGCGCCAGCAGCTTGGACGGGTTCGGGCAATCGGAGCCCCAGCATTTT. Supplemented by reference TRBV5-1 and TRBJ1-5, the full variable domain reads KAGVTQTPRYLIKTRGQQVTLSCSPISGHRSVSWYQQTPGQGLQFLFEYFSETQRNKGNFPGRFSGRQFSNSRSEMNVSTLELGDSALYLCASSLDGFGQSEPQHFGDGTRLSIL.

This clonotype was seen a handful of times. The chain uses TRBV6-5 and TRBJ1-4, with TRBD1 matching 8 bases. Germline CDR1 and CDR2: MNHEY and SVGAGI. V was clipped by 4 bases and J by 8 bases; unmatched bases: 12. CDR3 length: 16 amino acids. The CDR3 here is CASSSHRGSYWEKLFF. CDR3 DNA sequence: TGTGCCAGCAGTTCCCACAGGGGGTCTTACTGGGAAAAACTGTTTTTT.

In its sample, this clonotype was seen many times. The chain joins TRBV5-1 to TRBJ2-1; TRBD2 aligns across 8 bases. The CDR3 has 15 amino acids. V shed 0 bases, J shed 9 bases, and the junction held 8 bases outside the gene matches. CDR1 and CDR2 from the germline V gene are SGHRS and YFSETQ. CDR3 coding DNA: TGCGCCAGCAGCTTGGTCTTGGGGACTAGGCGTGAGCAGTTCTTC. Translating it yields CASSLVLGTRREQFF.

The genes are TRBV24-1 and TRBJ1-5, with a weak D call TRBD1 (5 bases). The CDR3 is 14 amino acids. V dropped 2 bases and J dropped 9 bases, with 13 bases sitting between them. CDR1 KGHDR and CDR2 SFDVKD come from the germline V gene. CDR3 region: CATSDSGRGTPQHF. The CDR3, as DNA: TGTGCCACCAGTGATTCTGGTCGGGGGACGCCCCAGCATTTT.

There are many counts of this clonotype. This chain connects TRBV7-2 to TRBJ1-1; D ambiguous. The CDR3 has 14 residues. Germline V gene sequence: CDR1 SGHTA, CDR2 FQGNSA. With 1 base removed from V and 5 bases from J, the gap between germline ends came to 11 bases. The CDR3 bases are TGTGCCAGCAGCTTAGGGGAGGGAGCGACTGAAGCTTTCTTT. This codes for CASSLGEGATEAFF. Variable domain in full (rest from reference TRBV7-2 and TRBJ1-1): GAGVSQSPSNKVTEKGKDVELRCDPISGHTALYWYRQSLGQGLEFLIYFQGNSAPDKSGLPSDRFSAERTGGSVSTLTIQRTQQEDSAVYLCASSLGEGATEAFFGQGTRLTVV.

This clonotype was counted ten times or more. This chain's CDR3 is CSASPPIPAIGYTF. The CDR3 region has the DNA TGCAGTGCTAGTCCTCCAATCCCCGCTATCGGCTACACCTTC. The V gene is TRBV20-1, the J gene TRBJ1-2; D not resolved. V lost 3 bases to trimming and J lost 8 bases, with 19 bases between them. The CDR3 contains 14 residues. Germline assignment: CDR1 DFQATT and CDR2 SNEGSKA (reference sequence).